This T cell receptor beta chain was captured in a study of T cell responses to AZD1222 COVID-19 vaccine. The method was immunoSEQ multiplex PCR; TCRdb's version includes in-frame clones alone and lacks a portion of them. The sample lists about 150,000 clones, more than 75% seen once, with 8% to 10% in the top ten. This CDR3 contains 14 residues. CDR1 SGHRS and CDR2 YFSETQ come from the germline V gene. Trimming at V came to 3 bases and at J to 4 bases, leaving 6 bases not matched to a gene. Specimen: peripheral blood, collected 28 days after the second AZD1222 dose. This chain links TRBV5-1 with TRBJ1-2; 7 bases map to TRBD1. The TCR was taken from an adult who received the AZD1222 COVID-19 vaccine. The CDR3 loop reads CASSSTTGSYGYTF. The CDR3 DNA sequence: TGCGCCAGCAGCTCGACGACAGGGAGCTATGGCTACACCTTC.